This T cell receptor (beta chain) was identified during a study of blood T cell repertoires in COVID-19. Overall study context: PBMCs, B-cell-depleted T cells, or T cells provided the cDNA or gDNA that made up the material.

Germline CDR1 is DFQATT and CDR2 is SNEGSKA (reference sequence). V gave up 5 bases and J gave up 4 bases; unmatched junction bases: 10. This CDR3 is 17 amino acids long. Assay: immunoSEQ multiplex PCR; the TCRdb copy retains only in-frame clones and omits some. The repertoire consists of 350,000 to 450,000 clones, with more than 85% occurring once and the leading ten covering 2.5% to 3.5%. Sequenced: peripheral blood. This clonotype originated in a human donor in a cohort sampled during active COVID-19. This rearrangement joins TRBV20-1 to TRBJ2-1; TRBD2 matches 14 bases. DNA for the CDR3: TGCAGTGCTGGTGGACTAGCGGGAGGTCCCCAATACAATGAGCAGTTCTTC. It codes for CSAGGLAGGPQYNEQFF.